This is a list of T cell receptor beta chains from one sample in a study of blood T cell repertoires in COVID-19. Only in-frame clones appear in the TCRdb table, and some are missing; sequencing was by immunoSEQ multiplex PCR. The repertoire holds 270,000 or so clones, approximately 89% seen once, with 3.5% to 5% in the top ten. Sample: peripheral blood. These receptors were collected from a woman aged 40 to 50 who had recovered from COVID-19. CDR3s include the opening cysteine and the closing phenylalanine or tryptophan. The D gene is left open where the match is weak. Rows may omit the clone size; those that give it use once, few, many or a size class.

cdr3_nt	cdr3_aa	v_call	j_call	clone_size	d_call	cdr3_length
TGTGCCAGCAGTACCTCACCGACTAGCGTTGAGACCCAGTACTTC	CASSTSPTSVETQYF	TRBV5-8	TRBJ2-5	NA	TRBD2	15
TGCGCCAGCAGCTTGGTGCAGGGCGGGAGTGGCTACACCTTC	CASSLVQGGSGYTF	TRBV5-1	TRBJ1-2	NA	NA	14
TGTGCCAGCAGTCTACAGGAAAATGGCTACACCTTC	CASSLQENGYTF	TRBV6-2/TRBV6-3	TRBJ1-2	NA	NA	12
TGTGCCAGCAGCTTAAGCCAGGGCGATCAGCCCCAGCATTTT	CASSLSQGDQPQHF	TRBV11-3	TRBJ1-5	NA	NA	14
TGTGCCAGCAGCCCCCACCGGCCCAGGGCGGCGCGAGGAAACACCATATATTTT	CASSPHRPRAARGNTIYF	TRBV7-2	TRBJ1-3	NA	NA	18
TGTGCCAGCAGCTTAGCGTCGGTCTTCGGGGGAGTCAATGAGCAGTTCTTC	CASSLASVFGGVNEQFF	TRBV7-9	TRBJ2-1	NA	NA	17
TGCGCCAGCAGCTTGGCCCTTCCCGGGACAGTGTCCTACACCTTC	CASSLALPGTVSYTF	TRBV5-1	TRBJ1-2	NA	TRBD1	15
TGTGCCAGCAGCTTGGCGAGACAGGGAGCTAACTATGGCTACACCTTC	CASSLARQGANYGYTF	TRBV5-6	TRBJ1-2	NA	TRBD1	16
TGTGCCAGTAGTATAGATCCCAGGAACACTGAAGCTTTCTTT	CASSIDPRNTEAFF	TRBV19	TRBJ1-1	NA	NA	14
TGCGCCAGCAGCCAAGAAACAGGGGGCGCGGACACTAACACCATATATTTT	CASSQETGGADTNTIYF	TRBV4-1	TRBJ1-3	NA	TRBD1	17
TGTGCCATCAGTGCCTCCGGGACAGGCTCGCATAATGAGCAGTTCTTC	CAISASGTGSHNEQFF	TRBV10-3	TRBJ2-1	NA	TRBD1	16
TGTGCCAGCAGTGTTGACAGGCAAGAGACCCAGTACTTC	CASSVDRQETQYF	TRBV2	TRBJ2-5	NA	NA	13
TGCGCCAGCAGCTTGGGGCAGGGGGCTAATCTGTTCAATGAGCAGTTCTTC	CASSLGQGANLFNEQFF	TRBV5-1	TRBJ2-1	once	TRBD1	17
TGTGCCAGCAGTAGTCTAGCGGGTCTCTACACAGATACGCAGTATTTT	CASSSLAGLYTDTQYF	TRBV2	TRBJ2-3	many	TRBD2	16
TGTGCCAGTATGGCTAGCGGGAGGAAAAACATTCAGTACTTC	CASMASGRKNIQYF	TRBV19	TRBJ2-4	NA	TRBD2	14
TGTGCCAGCAGCTTAGTTCGAGGCAGCCCCTATGGCTACACCTTC	CASSLVRGSPYGYTF	TRBV7-8	TRBJ1-2	NA	NA	15
TGTGCCAGCAGTCACAGGGATAGTACTGAAGCTTTCTTT	CASSHRDSTEAFF	TRBV12-3/TRBV12-4	TRBJ1-1	NA	NA	13
TGCGCCAGCAGTACAGGACAAGAGACCCAGTACTTC	CASSTGQETQYF	TRBV10-2	TRBJ2-5	NA	NA	12
TGTGCCAGCAGCCCTCGTTTTTGGCCCGGGGAGCTGTTTTTT	CASSPRFWPGELFF	TRBV3-1/TRBV3-2	TRBJ2-2	few	NA	14
TGTGCCAGCAGCTTAAACGGCCTAGCTGTGGCAGATACGCAGTATTTT	CASSLNGLAVADTQYF	TRBV7-3	TRBJ2-3	NA	NA	16
TGTGCCAGCTGCAGTTCCCAGGGGACTGAGCAGTTCTTC	CASCSSQGTEQFF	TRBV7-2	TRBJ2-1	NA	NA	13
TGTGCCATCAACCAACCTTCCGAGAACACAGATACGCAGTATTTT	CAINQPSENTDTQYF	TRBV28	TRBJ2-3	NA	NA	15
TGTGCCAGTTCTACGTGGGGGGGGAATTCACCCCTCCACTTT	CASSTWGGNSPLHF	TRBV19	TRBJ1-6	NA	NA	14
TGTGCCAGCAGCTTAAGGGGGCAGAACACTGAAGCTTTCTTT	CASSLRGQNTEAFF	TRBV11-2	TRBJ1-1	NA	TRBD1	14
TGTGCCTCAAGGGACAGCCTCTCGGGAGGCTACACCTTC	CASRDSLSGGYTF	TRBV9	TRBJ1-2	NA	TRBD1	13
TGTGCCAGCAGCTTCGGGACTAGCTGGACCGGGGAGCTGTTTTTT	CASSFGTSWTGELFF	TRBV11-2	TRBJ2-2	NA	TRBD2	15
TGTGCCAGCACCCGGGACAGGGGCTCACCCCTCCACTTT	CASTRDRGSPLHF	TRBV6-5	TRBJ1-6	NA	TRBD1	13
TGTGCCAGCAGCCAAACCCGTGCGGGGGAGACCCAGTACTTC	CASSQTRAGETQYF	TRBV7-8	TRBJ2-5	NA	NA	14
TGTGCCAGCATGGGTGAGGTGAACACTGAAGCTTTCTTT	CASMGEVNTEAFF	TRBV2	TRBJ1-1	NA	NA	13
TGTGCCAGCAGCTTATACTACAATGAGCAGTTCTTC	CASSLYYNEQFF	TRBV7-9	TRBJ2-1	NA	NA	12
TGTGCCACCGGACCTCTCGGGGCGCAGTATTTT	CATGPLGAQYF	TRBV24-1	TRBJ2-3	NA	NA	11
TGTGCCAGCAGCTCGCACGGGGGGTTCGTTGGCTACACCTTC	CASSSHGGFVGYTF	TRBV7-9	TRBJ1-2	NA	NA	14
TGTGCCTGGAGTCCGCTGCAGGGGTCACCCCTCCACTTT	CAWSPLQGSPLHF	TRBV30	TRBJ1-6	NA	NA	13
TGTGCCAGTAGTATCCGGGACAGCTCTATTGAGCAGTTCTTC	CASSIRDSSIEQFF	TRBV19	TRBJ2-1	NA	TRBD1	14
TGTGCCAGTAGTGAGGGAGGGGGGGAGCTGTTTTTT	CASSEGGGELFF	TRBV19	TRBJ2-2	NA	TRBD2	12
TGTGCCAGCAGCGTAGAAGAAGGGAGCTCCTATAATTCACCCCTCCACTTT	CASSVEEGSSYNSPLHF	TRBV9	TRBJ1-6	few	NA	17
TGCAGCGTCCATAGCGGGGGGTACAATGAGCAGTTCTTC	CSVHSGGYNEQFF	TRBV29-1	TRBJ2-1	once	TRBD2	13
TGTGCCAGCAGCTTAAGTCCTAGCGGGAGAGAGACCCAGTACTTC	CASSLSPSGRETQYF	TRBV7-7	TRBJ2-5	NA	TRBD2	15
TGTGCCAGCAGCCCACGGAGGCAGGATAACACCGGGGAGCTGTTTTTT	CASSPRRQDNTGELFF	TRBV5-6	TRBJ2-2	NA	NA	16
TGTGCCAGTAGTATCCTAGCGGGAGTGGGCAATGAGCAGTTCTTC	CASSILAGVGNEQFF	TRBV19	TRBJ2-1	NA	TRBD2	15
TGTGCCAGTACCCCGGGACAGGGGAACGAGCAGTACTTC	CASTPGQGNEQYF	TRBV28	TRBJ2-7	NA	TRBD1	13
TGCGCCAGCAGCCAAGATACCGGGAGGCGCCAACCCCAGCATTTT	CASSQDTGRRQPQHF	TRBV4-3	TRBJ1-5	NA	NA	15
TGTGCCAGCACGTCCGGCCAGCGGGGGGGTGAGACCCAGTACTTC	CASTSGQRGGETQYF	TRBV6-6	TRBJ2-5	NA	TRBD2	15
TGTGCCAGCAGACTCACAGGGAGCAACGCCGGGGAGCTGTTTTTT	CASRLTGSNAGELFF	TRBV6-5	TRBJ2-2	NA	NA	15
TGCGCCAGCAGCTTAATAGGTTACGAGACAGGGGTGGAGACCCAGTACTTC	CASSLIGYETGVETQYF	TRBV5-1	TRBJ2-5	NA	TRBD1	17
TGTGCCACCAGGAGGGACAGTATAAACTATGGCTACACCTTC	CATRRDSINYGYTF	TRBV15	TRBJ1-2	NA	TRBD1	14
TGCGCCAGCAGAGGGGGCCCAGCTAACTATGGCTACACCTTC	CASRGGPANYGYTF	TRBV5-1	TRBJ1-2	NA	TRBD1	14
TGCGCCAGCAGTCTCAGGGGGGACGGGGAGCTGTTTTTT	CASSLRGDGELFF	TRBV10-1	TRBJ2-2	NA	NA	13
TGTGCCAGCAGCCTCCAGGGTATTGAAGCTTTCTTT	CASSLQGIEAFF	TRBV3-1/TRBV3-2	TRBJ1-1	NA	NA	12
TGTGCCAGCAGTCGGGTCAGTAACACTGAAGCTTTCTTT	CASSRVSNTEAFF	TRBV6-5	TRBJ1-1	NA	NA	13
TGTGCCAGCAGTGAAAGACAGGGGGGCGCACCCCTCCACTTT	CASSERQGGAPLHF	TRBV2	TRBJ1-6	NA	TRBD1	14
TGTGCCACCAGTGACACTGCTAACTCTGGGGCCAACGTCCTGACTTTC	CATSDTANSGANVLTF	TRBV24-1	TRBJ2-6	few	NA	16
TGTGCCAGCATCCCCGGCGGGGGCGGTGAAAAACTGTTTTTT	CASIPGGGGEKLFF	TRBV7-8	TRBJ1-4	NA	NA	14
TGTGCCAGCAGCTTGTCATGGGCCCTCGCAGGGGGAGAGACCCAGTACTTC	CASSLSWALAGGETQYF	TRBV5-4	TRBJ2-5	NA	TRBD1	17
TGTGCCAGCAGTTTAGCAGGGATAACTAATGAAAAACTGTTTTTT	CASSLAGITNEKLFF	TRBV28	TRBJ1-4	NA	NA	15
TGTGCCAGCAGCCGCGGTGATGCGGGCTACACCTTC	CASSRGDAGYTF	TRBV6-2/TRBV6-3	TRBJ1-2	once	NA	12
TGTGCCAGCAGCTTAGGGTCACTAGCGTCCAACACCGGGGAGCTGTTTTTT	CASSLGSLASNTGELFF	TRBV11-2	TRBJ2-2	NA	TRBD2	17
TGTGCCAGCAACCGGGACAACTCCTATAATTCACCCCTCCACTTT	CASNRDNSYNSPLHF	TRBV6-5	TRBJ1-6	NA	NA	15